These T cell receptor beta chains were read from a single sample in a study of T cells in Graves' hyperthyroidism and ophthalmopathy. TCRdb reprocessed the multiplex PCR reads with MiXCR, giving one entry per CDR3 protein. The sample lists about 770,000 distinct CDR3 sequences; approximately 19% were seen once. The specimen sequenced was blood. These receptor sequences come from a woman aged 45-60 years with Graves' hyperthyroidism that later progressed to Graves' ophthalmopathy. The CDR3 runs from the conserved cysteine through the conserved F or W. A D gene is named only where the DNA matches it firmly.

CDR3 | D | J | V
CASSQEVSGLAGELFF | - | TRBJ2-2 | TRBV4-1
CSTGQAELNTEAFF | TRBD1 | TRBJ1-1 | TRBV29-1
CASSQPGPSLVGQETQYF | - | TRBJ2-5 | TRBV14
CATTPAPNTEAFF | - | TRBJ1-1 | TRBV19
CSAHGQGKNIQYF | TRBD1 | TRBJ2-4 | TRBV20-1
CASSLGLAIAQYF | TRBD2 | TRBJ2-3 | TRBV5-1
CGALDTSNQPQHF | - | TRBJ1-5 | TRBV20-1
CASSQWPMSYTDTQYF | - | TRBJ2-3 | TRBV7-3
CASSFERNTEAFF | - | TRBJ1-1 | TRBV11-2
CSALQDNMGELFF | - | TRBJ2-2 | TRBV20-1
CASSQSNYYGYTF | - | TRBJ1-2 | TRBV3-1
CASSPSEGLGETQYF | - | TRBJ2-5 | TRBV4-2
CASSSGLAGGIDEQFF | TRBD2 | TRBJ2-1 | TRBV5-1
CASSEDRAASNQPQHF | TRBD1 | TRBJ1-5 | TRBV19
CASSISGSEPQHF | - | TRBJ1-5 | TRBV19
CATSGGVQYF | - | TRBJ2-7 | TRBV10-3
CASSFLRGPRGGNTEAFF | - | TRBJ1-1 | TRBV11-2
CASSAHGGPLDTEAFF | - | TRBJ1-1 | TRBV9
CASSFGTGLTEAFF | TRBD1 | TRBJ1-1 | TRBV5-8
CAWSADRYQETQYF | - | TRBJ2-5 | TRBV30
CASSQAHGGRSMFF | - | TRBJ1-4 | TRBV3-1
CASSEDFSNGYTF | - | TRBJ1-2 | TRBV2
CAWRAPGGNQPQHF | - | TRBJ1-5 | TRBV30
CASSSTGATPYNSPLHF | TRBD1 | TRBJ1-6 | TRBV7-9
CAIARGGSENSPLHF | - | TRBJ1-6 | TRBV10-3
CSAMGRSLGQETQYF | - | TRBJ2-5 | TRBV20-1
CASLLGQNTEAFF | - | TRBJ1-1 | TRBV12-3/TRBV12-4
CASSYSLGNEKLFF | - | TRBJ1-4 | TRBV6-6
CASSLNDREVSYEQYF | - | TRBJ2-7 | TRBV7-2
CAIRLGLAGRMSTDTQYF | TRBD2 | TRBJ2-3 | TRBV6-1
CASVPRGPYQETQYF | - | TRBJ2-5 | TRBV5-8
CASTLDRVPYFGTDTQYF | - | TRBJ2-3 | TRBV12-3/TRBV12-4
CASDERDRGSGELFF | TRBD1 | TRBJ2-2 | TRBV2
CATSRALGLAGGSNEQFF | TRBD2 | TRBJ2-1 | TRBV15
CASTMVGEDTQYF | - | TRBJ2-3 | TRBV19
CASSLAKLADKFSYNEQFF | TRBD2 | TRBJ2-1 | TRBV5-1
CASSPRTEKNIQYF | - | TRBJ2-4 | TRBV18
CASSLTGGSNTGELFF | TRBD1 | TRBJ2-2 | TRBV6-1
CASTDWEGYGYTF | - | TRBJ1-2 | TRBV6-2/TRBV6-3
CASKAGVGQPQHF | - | TRBJ1-5 | TRBV6-1
CASSLRRDTNYGYTF | - | TRBJ1-2 | TRBV12-3/TRBV12-4
CASSQDRGRINGGGYTF | TRBD1 | TRBJ1-2 | TRBV14
CASSFRAGVPEAFF | - | TRBJ1-1 | TRBV5-1
CSAGLQGEQFF | - | TRBJ2-1 | TRBV20-1
CSASAAGTHNEQFF | TRBD2 | TRBJ2-1 | TRBV20-1
CASSVGGQGAYEQYF | TRBD1 | TRBJ2-7 | TRBV9
CASAQGEVNEKLFF | TRBD1 | TRBJ1-4 | TRBV5-1
CASSLDRGRADGYTF | TRBD1 | TRBJ1-2 | TRBV7-9
CASSLMGALRGETQYF | - | TRBJ2-5 | TRBV5-1
CASRVDRGRSGYTF | TRBD1 | TRBJ1-2 | TRBV2
CASSLQEVGSYEQYF | - | TRBJ2-7 | TRBV4-2
CSVVGGSGNQPQHF | - | TRBJ1-5 | TRBV29-1
CASGWDGNSPLHF | - | TRBJ1-6 | TRBV12-5
CASSLTGHFNYGYTF | TRBD1 | TRBJ1-2 | TRBV27
CATSLGMNTEAFF | - | TRBJ1-1 | TRBV15
CSAALAAQEPQYF | TRBD2 | TRBJ2-3 | TRBV29-1
CASSQTFQRGPSSYNEQFF | TRBD2 | TRBJ2-1 | TRBV3-1